A selection of T cell receptor beta chains follows, all from one sample in a study of vaccination effects on CD4 cells after COVID-19. Antigen specificity for these receptors is unknown. Data came from immunoSEQ multiplex PCR; TCRdb stores just in-frame clones and leaves some out. Among about 70,000 clones listed, 73% were seen once. Source: CD4+ T cells from PBMCs cultured with HIV peptides, taken before COVID-19 vaccination. The receptors stem from a human donor who had a prior SARS-CoV-2 infection. CDR3s include the opening cysteine and the closing phenylalanine or tryptophan. Fields, in order: clone size, J gene, D gene, V gene, CDR3 protein, CDR3 DNA. A D gene is named only where the DNA matches it firmly. Size is omitted from some rows. Given values are once, few, many or a class for expanded clones.

NA,TRBJ2-2,TRBD1,TRBV9,CASSKDRALAGELFF,TGTGCCAGCAGCAAGGACAGGGCATTGGCCGGGGAGCTGTTTTTT
once,TRBJ2-2,NA,TRBV5-1,CASSGDTRVLPGELFF,TGCGCCAGCAGCGGCGACACCCGGGTCCTGCCCGGGGAGCTGTTTTTT
NA,TRBJ1-3,NA,TRBV7-9,CASSLPPGNTIYF,TGTGCCAGCAGCTTACCCCCTGGAAACACCATATATTTT
NA,TRBJ2-7,NA,TRBV7-8,CASSLVYSYEQYF,TGTGCCAGCAGCTTAGTCTACTCCTACGAGCAGTACTTC
few,TRBJ2-7,TRBD2,TRBV7-9,CASSPLADHSYEQYF,TGTGCCAGCAGCCCTCTAGCGGACCACTCCTACGAGCAGTACTTC
NA,TRBJ2-5,NA,TRBV6-5,CASSYSGEETQYF,TGTGCCAGCAGTTACTCAGGGGAAGAGACCCAGTACTTC
NA,TRBJ1-2,TRBD1,TRBV6-6,CASSYETGGFGGYTF,TGTGCCAGCAGTTACGAGACAGGGGGTTTCGGTGGCTACACCTTC
few,TRBJ2-7,NA,TRBV7-9,CASSAADMFSYEQYF,TGTGCCAGCAGCGCCGCAGATATGTTCTCCTACGAGCAGTACTTC
NA,TRBJ1-1,NA,TRBV7-7,CASRTQDLRGADEAFF,TGTGCTAGCAGAACCCAAGATTTGAGGGGGGCCGATGAAGCTTTCTTT
few,TRBJ1-3,NA,TRBV11-3,CASSLDRVGNTIYF,TGTGCCAGCAGCTTAGACAGGGTGGGAAACACCATATATTTT
NA,TRBJ2-1,NA,TRBV7-9,CATGDSRGLYEQFF,TGTGCCACCGGAGACAGCCGCGGGCTTTATGAGCAGTTCTTC
NA,TRBJ2-5,NA,TRBV12-5,CASAPVGGGQETQYF,TGTGCTAGTGCCCCCGTGGGGGGCGGACAAGAGACCCAGTACTTC
NA,TRBJ2-6,NA,TRBV29-1,CSVRGTGANVLTF,TGCAGCGTTCGGGGCACTGGGGCCAACGTCCTGACTTTC
NA,TRBJ2-3,TRBD2,TRBV11-3,CASSKEGLAGRTDTQYF,TGTGCCAGCAGCAAAGAAGGACTAGCGGGCCGCACAGATACGCAGTATTTT
NA,TRBJ2-1,TRBD2,TRBV5-1,CASSTQTSGANTYNEQFF,TGCGCCAGCAGTACCCAGACTAGCGGGGCTAATACTTACAATGAGCAGTTCTTC
NA,TRBJ2-1,TRBD2,TRBV15,CATSIYGGARNEQFF,TGTGCCACCAGCATTTACGGGGGGGCACGCAATGAGCAGTTCTTC
NA,TRBJ2-5,TRBD1,TRBV5-1,CASSRLTGEETQYF,TGCGCCAGCAGCCGCCTCACAGGGGAGGAGACCCAGTACTTC
NA,TRBJ2-1,TRBD1,TRBV5-6,CASSSGQGRTNEQFF,TGTGCCAGCAGCTCTGGACAGGGTCGTACGAATGAGCAGTTCTTC
once,TRBJ2-3,TRBD2,TRBV4-2,CASSQGGAGAPDTQYF,TGTGCCAGCAGCCAAGGGGGAGCGGGAGCCCCAGATACGCAGTATTTT
once,TRBJ2-7,NA,TRBV7-2,CASSPLGLGEQYF,TGTGCCAGCAGCCCTCTGGGGCTTGGCGAGCAGTACTTC
NA,TRBJ1-1,TRBD1,TRBV18,CASSGQANTEAFF,TGTGCCAGCTCCGGACAGGCAAACACTGAAGCTTTCTTT
few,TRBJ1-4,NA,TRBV2,CASSRRVATNEKLFF,TGTGCCAGCAGTCGACGGGTTGCAACTAATGAAAAACTGTTTTTT
NA,TRBJ2-3,NA,TRBV29-1,CSVDEADTQYF,TGCAGCGTTGATGAGGCAGATACGCAGTATTTT
NA,TRBJ2-2,NA,TRBV7-9,CASSLNTNTGELFF,TGTGCCAGCAGCTTAAACACTAACACCGGGGAGCTGTTTTTT
NA,TRBJ1-5,NA,TRBV2,CASSGGGNQPQHF,TGTGCCAGCAGTGGGGGAGGCAATCAGCCCCAGCATTTT
few,TRBJ1-5,NA,TRBV27,CASSSPRGDSNQPQHF,TGTGCCAGCAGTTCCCCTCGCGGGGATAGCAATCAGCCCCAGCATTTT
NA,TRBJ1-2,TRBD1,TRBV6-5,CASRPGQNYGYTF,TGTGCCAGCAGGCCGGGACAGAACTATGGCTACACCTTC
NA,TRBJ2-1,TRBD2,TRBV5-1,CASRTGLAGDYNEQFF,TGCGCCAGCCGAACGGGACTAGCGGGGGACTACAATGAGCAGTTCTTC
NA,TRBJ2-3,NA,TRBV2,CASSFLHISTDTQYF,TGTGCCAGCAGTTTCTTACATATTAGCACAGATACGCAGTATTTT
NA,TRBJ2-2,NA,TRBV5-4,CASSLTGPGELFF,TGTGCCAGCAGCTTGACAGGCCCCGGGGAGCTGTTTTTT
NA,TRBJ2-4,TRBD2,TRBV5-1,CASSLGLAGGRQYF,TGCGCCAGCAGCCTGGGACTAGCGGGGGGGCGGCAGTACTTC
NA,TRBJ1-2,NA,TRBV6-2/TRBV6-3,CASSHRIGSGFHGYTF,TGTGCCAGCAGTCACCGAATAGGATCTGGGTTTCATGGCTACACCTTC
NA,TRBJ2-1,TRBD2,TRBV6-5,CASSSTSGRVNEQFF,TGTGCCAGCAGTTCTACTAGCGGGAGGGTGAATGAGCAGTTCTTC
NA,TRBJ1-1,TRBD1,TRBV6-5,CASSSGQGMAFF,TGTGCCAGCAGTTCCGGACAGGGGATGGCTTTCTTT
NA,TRBJ2-3,TRBD2,TRBV5-1,CASSSGLAGITDTQYF,TGCGCCAGCAGCTCAGGACTAGCGGGGATCACAGATACGCAGTATTTT
NA,TRBJ1-1,TRBD1,TRBV11-3,CASSLLTGANTEAFF,TGTGCCAGCAGCTTACTGACAGGGGCAAACACTGAAGCTTTCTTT
NA,TRBJ2-3,TRBD2,TRBV27,CASSWGPRLAGGWSRFTDTQYF,TGTGCCAGCAGTTGGGGGCCCCGACTAGCGGGGGGATGGAGTAGGTTCACAGATACGCAGTATTTT